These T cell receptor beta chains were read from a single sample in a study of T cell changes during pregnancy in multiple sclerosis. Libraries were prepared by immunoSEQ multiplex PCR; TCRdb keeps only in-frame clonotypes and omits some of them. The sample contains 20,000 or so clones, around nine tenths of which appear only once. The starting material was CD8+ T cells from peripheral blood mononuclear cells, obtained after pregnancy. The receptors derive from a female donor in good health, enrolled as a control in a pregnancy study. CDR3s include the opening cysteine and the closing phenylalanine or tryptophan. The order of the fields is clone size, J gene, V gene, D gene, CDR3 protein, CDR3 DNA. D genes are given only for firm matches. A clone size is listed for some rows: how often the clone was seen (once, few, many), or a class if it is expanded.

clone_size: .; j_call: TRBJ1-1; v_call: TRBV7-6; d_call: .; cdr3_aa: CASSSGLMFTGLLNTEAFF; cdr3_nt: TGTGCCAGCAGCTCAGGTTTGATGTTTACAGGTCTCTTGAACACTGAAGCTTTCTTT
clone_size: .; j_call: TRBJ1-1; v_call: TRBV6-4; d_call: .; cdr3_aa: CASIRGPNTEAFF; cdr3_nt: TGTGCCAGCATCAGGGGCCCGAACACTGAAGCTTTCTTT
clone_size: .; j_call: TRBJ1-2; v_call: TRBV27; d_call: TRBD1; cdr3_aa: CASSLMDRGYGYTF; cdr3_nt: TGTGCCAGCAGCCTTATGGACAGGGGATATGGCTACACCTTC
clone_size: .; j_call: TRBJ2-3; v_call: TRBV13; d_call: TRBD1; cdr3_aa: CASSLRTRQGGTDTQYF; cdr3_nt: TGTGCCAGCAGCTTAAGGACACGACAGGGAGGCACAGATACGCAGTATTTT
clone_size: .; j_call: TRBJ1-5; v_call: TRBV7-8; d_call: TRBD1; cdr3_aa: CASSLAPAGGGNQPQHF; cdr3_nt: TGTGCCAGCAGCTTAGCCCCGGCAGGGGGCGGCAATCAGCCCCAGCATTTT
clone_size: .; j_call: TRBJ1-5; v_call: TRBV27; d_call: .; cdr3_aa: CASSLSNSNQPQHF; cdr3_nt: TGTGCCAGCAGTTTATCTAATAGCAATCAGCCCCAGCATTTT
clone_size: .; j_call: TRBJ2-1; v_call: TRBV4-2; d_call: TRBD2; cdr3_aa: CASSQDRWTRLRNEQFF; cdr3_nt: TGTGCCAGCAGCCAAGATCGCTGGACTAGGCTCCGGAATGAGCAGTTCTTC
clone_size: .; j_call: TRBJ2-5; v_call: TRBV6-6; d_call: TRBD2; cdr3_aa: CASSYRTSGGETQYF; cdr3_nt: TGTGCCAGCAGTTACCGGACTAGCGGGGGAGAGACCCAGTACTTC
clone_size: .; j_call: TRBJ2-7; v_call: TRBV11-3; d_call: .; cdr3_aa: CASSFSTEDLYEQYF; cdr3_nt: TGTGCCAGCAGCTTCTCGACCGAGGATTTATACGAGCAGTACTTC
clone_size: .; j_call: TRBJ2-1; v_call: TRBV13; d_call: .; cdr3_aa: CASSLPGFYNEQFF; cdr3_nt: TGTGCCAGCAGCTTACCGGGGTTCTACAATGAGCAGTTCTTC
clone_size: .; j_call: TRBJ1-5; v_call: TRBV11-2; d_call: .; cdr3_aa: CASSLDLYSNQPQHF; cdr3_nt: TGTGCCAGCAGCTTAGATCTGTATAGCAATCAGCCCCAGCATTTT
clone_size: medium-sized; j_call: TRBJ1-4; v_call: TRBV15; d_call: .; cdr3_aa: CATSRGPLGDEKLFF; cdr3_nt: TGTGCCACCAGCAGAGGCCCGTTAGGGGATGAAAAACTGTTTTTT
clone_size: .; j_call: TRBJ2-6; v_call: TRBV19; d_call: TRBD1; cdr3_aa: CASSINRGLKANVLTF; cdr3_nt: TGTGCCAGTAGCATCAACAGGGGATTGAAGGCCAACGTCCTGACTTTC
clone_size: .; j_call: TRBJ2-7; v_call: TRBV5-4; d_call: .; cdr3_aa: CASSRTGPLGEQYF; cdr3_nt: TGTGCCAGCAGCAGAACAGGACCCCTAGGGGAGCAGTACTTC
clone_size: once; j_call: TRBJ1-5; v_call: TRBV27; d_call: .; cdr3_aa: CASSGSNQPQHF; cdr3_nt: TGTGCCAGCTCGGGGTCCAATCAGCCCCAGCATTTT
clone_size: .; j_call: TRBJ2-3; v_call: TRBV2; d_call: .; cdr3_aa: CASRRASTDTQYF; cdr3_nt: TGTGCCAGTCGGCGGGCTAGCACAGATACGCAGTATTTT
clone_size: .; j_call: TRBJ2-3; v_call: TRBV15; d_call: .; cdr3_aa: CATSRSSDTQYF; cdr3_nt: TGTGCCACCAGCAGATCTTCAGATACGCAGTATTTT
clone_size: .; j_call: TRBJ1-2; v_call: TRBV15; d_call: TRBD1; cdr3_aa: CATSRAGRQGAYGYTF; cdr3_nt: TGTGCCACCAGCAGAGCCGGGCGACAGGGGGCCTATGGCTACACCTTC
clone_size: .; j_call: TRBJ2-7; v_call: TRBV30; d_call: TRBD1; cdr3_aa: CAWSVRGTGYYEQYF; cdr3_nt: TGTGCCTGGAGTGTACGCGGGACAGGGTACTACGAGCAGTACTTC
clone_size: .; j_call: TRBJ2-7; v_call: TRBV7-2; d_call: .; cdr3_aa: CASSFDRAYEQYF; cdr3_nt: TGTGCCAGCAGCTTTGACAGAGCCTACGAGCAGTACTTC
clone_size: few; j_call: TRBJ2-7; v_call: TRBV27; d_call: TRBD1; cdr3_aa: CASSFRQGNEQYF; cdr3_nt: TGTGCCAGCAGTTTTCGACAGGGAAACGAGCAGTACTTC
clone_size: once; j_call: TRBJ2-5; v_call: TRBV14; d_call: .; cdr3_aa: CASSQVLGGVKETQYF; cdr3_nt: TGTGCCAGCAGCCAAGTACTTGGAGGCGTGAAAGAGACCCAGTACTTC
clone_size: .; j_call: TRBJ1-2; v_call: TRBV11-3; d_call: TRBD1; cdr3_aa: CAVRAGGGYTF; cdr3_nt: TGTGCCGTAAGGGCAGGGGGCGGCTACACCTTC
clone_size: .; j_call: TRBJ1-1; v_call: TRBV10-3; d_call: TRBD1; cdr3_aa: CAISGPTGVTEAFF; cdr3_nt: TGTGCCATCAGTGGCCCTACAGGGGTCACTGAAGCTTTCTTT
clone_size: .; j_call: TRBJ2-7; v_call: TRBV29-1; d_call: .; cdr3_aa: CSVEEGRGYEQYF; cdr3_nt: TGCAGCGTTGAGGAGGGCAGGGGGTACGAGCAGTACTTC
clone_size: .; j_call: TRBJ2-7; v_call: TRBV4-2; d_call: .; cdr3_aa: CASSQGAGMGEQYF; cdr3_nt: TGTGCCAGCAGCCAGGGGGCAGGGATGGGCGAGCAGTACTTC
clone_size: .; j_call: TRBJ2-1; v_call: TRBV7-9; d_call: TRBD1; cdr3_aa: CASSLTATDRGFF; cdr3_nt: TGTGCCAGCAGCCTCACCGCCACGGACAGGGGGTTCTTC
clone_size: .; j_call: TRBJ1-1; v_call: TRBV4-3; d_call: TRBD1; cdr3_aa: CASSQDRTGRTEAFF; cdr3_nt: TGCGCCAGCAGCCAAGACAGGACAGGGCGAACTGAAGCTTTCTTT
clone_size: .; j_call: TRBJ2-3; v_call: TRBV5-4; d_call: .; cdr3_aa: CASSLEETSTDTQYF; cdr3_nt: TGTGCCAGCAGCTTGGAAGAGACTAGTACAGATACGCAGTATTTT
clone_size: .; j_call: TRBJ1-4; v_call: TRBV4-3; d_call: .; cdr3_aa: CASSQDRGGGEKLFF; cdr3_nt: TGCGCCAGCAGCCAAGATCGCGGGGGAGGGGAAAAACTGTTTTTT
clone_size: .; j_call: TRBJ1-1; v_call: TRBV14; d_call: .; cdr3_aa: CASSLGTYDIMNTEAFF; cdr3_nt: TGTGCCAGCAGCCTTGGGACATACGATATCATGAACACTGAAGCTTTCTTT
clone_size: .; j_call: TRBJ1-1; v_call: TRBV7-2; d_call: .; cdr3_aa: CASSVDRNTEAFF; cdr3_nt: TGTGCCAGCAGCGTGGACAGGAACACTGAAGCTTTCTTT
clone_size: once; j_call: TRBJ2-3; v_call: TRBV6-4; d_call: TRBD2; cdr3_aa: CASSLAGQMDTQYF; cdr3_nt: TGTGCCAGCTCCCTAGCGGGGCAGATGGATACGCAGTATTTT
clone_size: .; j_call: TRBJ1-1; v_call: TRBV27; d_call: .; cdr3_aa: CASSYRANTEAFF; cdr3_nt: TGTGCCAGCAGTTACAGGGCGAACACTGAAGCTTTCTTT
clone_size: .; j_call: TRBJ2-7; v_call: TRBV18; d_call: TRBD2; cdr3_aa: CASSPDGQPGWGGEQYF; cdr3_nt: TGTGCCAGCTCACCTGATGGCCAGCCGGGGTGGGGGGGCGAGCAGTACTTC
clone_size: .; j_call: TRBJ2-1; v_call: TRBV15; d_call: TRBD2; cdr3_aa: CATSRDPAAAGVDNEQFF; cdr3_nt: TGTGCCACCAGCAGAGATCCGGCGGCGGCGGGGGTAGACAATGAGCAGTTCTTC
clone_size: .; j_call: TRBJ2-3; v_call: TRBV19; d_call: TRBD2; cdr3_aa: CASSVRTSGVITDTQYF; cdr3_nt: TGTGCCAGTAGCGTTCGGACTAGCGGGGTGATAACAGATACGCAGTATTTT
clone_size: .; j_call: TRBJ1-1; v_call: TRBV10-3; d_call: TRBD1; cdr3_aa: CAISGAQDRSEAFF; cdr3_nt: TGTGCCATCAGTGGGGCTCAGGACAGGTCAGAAGCTTTCTTT
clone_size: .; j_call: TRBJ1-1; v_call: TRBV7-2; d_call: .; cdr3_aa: CASSLITGNEAFF; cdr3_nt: TGTGCCAGCAGCTTAATTACAGGGAATGAAGCTTTCTTT
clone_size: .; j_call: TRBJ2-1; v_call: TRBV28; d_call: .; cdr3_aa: CASSSRQYNEQFF; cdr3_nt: TGTGCCAGCAGTTCTCGACAGTACAATGAGCAGTTCTTC